The 3 T cell receptor beta chains given below trace back to one sample, sequenced in a study of shared clonotypes between healthy human individuals. The table came from immunoSEQ multiplex PCR; TCRdb's copy has only in-frame clones and leaves some out. Found here are millions of clones, approximately 95% of them singletons; the top ten hold 0.39%. Sequencing input: naive CD4+ T cells from PBMCs. Subset noted: CD45RA+ positively selected. The receptors were sampled from a young man in good health. Some clones in this sample may be carry-over from other donors' samples.

The rearrangement links TRBV5-1 to TRBJ2-1; no definite D call. This CDR3 has 14 residues. V lost 1 base and J 2 bases, leaving 7 bases between the germline ends. Germline values: CDR1 SGHRS, CDR2 YFSETQ. Here the CDR3 DNA reads TGCGCCAGCAGCTTGTGGGTAACCTACAATGAGCAGTTCTTC. Translated, it gives CASSLWVTYNEQFF.

The V gene is TRBV28, the J gene TRBJ2-2, with D unclear. This CDR3 is 13 amino acids long. V lost 6 bases to trimming and J lost 6 bases, with 11 bases between them. In germline, CDR1 is MDHEN, CDR2 SYDVKM. The CDR3 bases are TGTGCCAGCAGAAATTTGTGGCCCGGGGAGCTGTTTTTT. It yields the protein CASRNLWPGELFF.

The chain joins TRBV4-2 to TRBJ2-3; 15 positions agree with TRBD2. This CDR3 contains 20 residues. Germline lookup yields CDR1 LGHNA and CDR2 YNFKEQ. V was clipped by 3 bases and J by 2 bases; unmatched bases: 12. The CDR3 region is CASSQGSPGLAGGFTDTQYF. CDR3 DNA: TGTGCCAGCAGCCAGGGATCTCCGGGACTAGCGGGAGGTTTCACAGATACGCAGTATTTT.